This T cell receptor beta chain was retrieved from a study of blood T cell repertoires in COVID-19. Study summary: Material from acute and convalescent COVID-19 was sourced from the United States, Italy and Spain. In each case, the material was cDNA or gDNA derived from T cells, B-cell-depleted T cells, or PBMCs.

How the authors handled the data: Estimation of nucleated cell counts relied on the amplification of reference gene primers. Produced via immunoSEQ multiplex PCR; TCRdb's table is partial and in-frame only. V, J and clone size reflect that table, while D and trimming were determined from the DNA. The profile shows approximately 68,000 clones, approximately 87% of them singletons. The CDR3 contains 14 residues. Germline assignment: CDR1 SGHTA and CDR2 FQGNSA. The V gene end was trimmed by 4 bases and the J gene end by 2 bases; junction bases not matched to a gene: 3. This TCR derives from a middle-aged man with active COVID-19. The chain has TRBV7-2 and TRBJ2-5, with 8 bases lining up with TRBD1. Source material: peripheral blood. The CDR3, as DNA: TGTGCCAGCAGCTGGACAGGGCTTCAAGAGACCCAGTACTTC. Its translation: CASSWTGLQETQYF.